The present entry profiles one T cell receptor (beta chain) with its context. The entry originates in a study of cytotoxic CD8 clonotypes in ibrutinib-treated CLL. CDR1 SEHNR and CDR2 FQNEAQ come from the germline V gene (reference sequence). Trimming removed 5 bases from V and 0 bases from J, with 16 bases in between. CDR3 length equals 16 residues. The method was immunoSEQ multiplex PCR; TCRdb's version includes in-frame clones alone and lacks a portion of them. Found here are approximately 50,000 clones, under 75% of them singletons; the top ten hold roughly 13%. V and J are TRBV7-9 and TRBJ1-1; TRBD1 might be the D (5 bases). The sequence came from a human donor with chronic lymphocytic leukemia. Specimen: PBMCs, collected after 12 months of ibrutinib treatment. DNA of the CDR3: TGTGCCAGCAGCACACCCCGGGGGGGGTTGAACACTGAAGCTTTCTTT. Its translation is CASSTPRGGLNTEAFF. The full variable domain, with the rest looked up from reference TRBV7-9 and TRBJ1-1, is DTGVSQNPRHKITKRGQNVTFRCDPISEHNRLYWYRQTLGQGPEFLTYFQNEAQLEKSRLLSDRFSAERPKGSFSTLEIQRTEQGDSAMYLCASSTPRGGLNTEAFFGQGTRLTVV.